This entry features one TCR beta chain sequence. The entry originates in a study of blood T cell repertoires in COVID-19. Some clones are missing from TCRdb's copy, which holds only in-frame ones; the method was immunoSEQ multiplex PCR. The table has approximately 300,000 clones, around 85% seen once. Germline loops: CDR1 SEHNR, CDR2 FQNEAQ (reference sequence). Trimming shortened V by 0 bases and J by 6 bases, and 8 bases separated the two germline ends. The CDR3 runs 14 residues. The sequenced material came from PBMCs or T cells enriched from blood (not recorded which). This TCR came from a woman aged 25-40 years who had been exposed to COVID-19. V is TRBV7-9 and J is TRBJ2-2; perhaps TRBD2 as D (5 bases). In nucleotides, the CDR3 is TGTGCCAGCAGCTTAGCGGGGAGATCCGGGGAGCTGTTTTTT. Translated: CASSLAGRSGELFF. Using reference TRBV7-9 and TRBJ2-2 for the parts outside the CDR3, the full variable domain is DTGVSQNPRHKITKRGQNVTFRCDPISEHNRLYWYRQTLGQGPEFLTYFQNEAQLEKSRLLSDRFSAERPKGSFSTLEIQRTEQGDSAMYLCASSLAGRSGELFFGEGSRLTVL.